These 29 T cell receptor beta chains were all obtained from the same sample, sequenced in a study of memory CD4+ T cells and cytomegalovirus serostatus. Sequencing used immunoSEQ multiplex PCR; TCRdb keeps in-frame clones, though not all of them. The data contain 50,000 to 65,000 clones, around 77% of them seen just once; the ten biggest clones take up 0.75% to 0.9%. Single viable CD3+CD4+CD8-CD45RO+ cells were sorted as the memory CD4+ T cells. The source material was memory CD4+ T cells from blood. These TCRs come from an adult in good health and CMV-seronegative.

This chain links TRBV25-1 with TRBJ2-4; no reliable D call. V shed 4 bases and J shed 6 bases, with 13 bases lying between them. Germline lookup yields CDR1 MGHDK and CDR2 SYGVNS. The CDR3 has 14 residues. For the CDR3, the DNA is TGTGCCAGCAGTGCACTGGCCACCCGAAACATTCAGTACTTC. Protein product: CASSALATRNIQYF. The full variable domain, rest sourced from reference TRBV25-1 and TRBJ2-4, is EADIYQTPRYLVIGTGKKITLECSQTMGHDKMYWYQQDPGMELHLIHYSYGVNSTEKGDLSSESTVSRIRTEHFPLTLESARPSHTSQYLCASSALATRNIQYFGAGTRLSVL.

CDR3 nucleotide sequence: TGTGCCAGCAGTCCCGACGGAAATCAGCCCCAGCATTTT. Protein sequence: CASSPDGNQPQHF. The chain has TRBV11-2 and TRBJ1-5; no firm D call. CDR3 length: 13 amino acids. The germline V and J ends were trimmed by 6 bases and 4 bases, with 10 bases remaining between them. Looked up from germline, CDR1 is SGHAT and CDR2 is FQNNGV.

J is TRBJ2-1 and V is TRBV6-1, with TRBD2 matching 8 bases. The CDR3 is made up of 15 amino acids. J gave up 8 bases and V 6 bases, and 12 bases lay outside the gene matches. The germline gives CDR1 MNHNS, CDR2 SASEGT. CDR3 residues: CASSARGGDNYEQFF. The CDR3 bases are TGTGCCAGCAGCGCTCGGGGGGGCGATAATTATGAGCAGTTCTTC.

V and J are TRBV9 and TRBJ1-1, with TRBD1 matching 9 bases. This CDR3 contains 14 residues. V shed 0 bases, J shed 7 bases, and the junction held 4 bases outside the gene matches. Germline V gene lookup returns CDR1 SGDLS and CDR2 YYNGEE. CDR3 sequence reads: CASSVAGDRVEAFF. The CDR3, as DNA: TGTGCCAGCAGCGTAGCTGGGGACAGGGTTGAAGCTTTCTTT.

This chain joins TRBV10-2 and TRBJ2-2; D uncertain. Germline CDR1 and CDR2: WSHSY and SAAADI. The CDR3 runs to 13 residues. V shed 5 bases and J shed 7 bases, with 11 bases lying between them. The CDR3, as DNA: TGCGCCAGCAGTTTCAGACTGGACGGGGAGCTGTTTTTT. Amino acid sequence: CASSFRLDGELFF.

This chain links TRBV30 with TRBJ1-1; TRBD1 is a possible D gene (5 bases). From germline, CDR1 is GTSNPN and CDR2 SVGIG (reference sequence). The CDR3 length is 10 residues. The V end lost 1 base, the J end lost 10 bases, and 7 bases lay between the germline ends. Written as DNA, the CDR3 is TGTGCCTGGAGTGGAAGGGGAGCTTTCTTT. Its protein product is CAWSGRGAFF.

The chain employs TRBV30 and TRBJ1-5, with TRBD1 identical over 7 bases. V shed 7 bases, J shed 7 bases, and the junction held 10 bases outside the gene matches. The CDR3 is 13 residues long. Germline CDR1 and CDR2: GTSNPN and SVGIG (reference sequence). The CDR3 protein is CALLNDREQPQHF. Written as DNA, the CDR3 is TGTGCCTTATTAAACGACAGGGAGCAGCCCCAGCATTTT.

The rearrangement links TRBV6-1 to TRBJ2-5; D perhaps matches TRBD2 (5 bases). From germline, CDR1 is MNHNS and CDR2 SASEGT. Trimming pared 1 base from V and 6 bases from J, leaving 15 bases between. This CDR3 has 15 amino acids. The CDR3 reads CASSEEGEQFQTQYF. CDR3 DNA: TGTGCCAGCAGTGAAGAGGGAGAACAGTTTCAGACCCAGTACTTC.

This chain connects TRBV29-1 to TRBJ2-7; weak D call: TRBD2 (6 bases). V lost 7 bases, J lost 4 bases, and 11 bases lay in between. Germline V gene lookup returns CDR1 SQVTM and CDR2 ANQGSEA. The CDR3 is made up of 11 amino acids. CDR3 bases: TGCAGCGCCGGGACTTTATACGAGCAGTACTTC. It yields the protein CSAGTLYEQYF.

The chain combines TRBV6-6 with TRBJ2-2; a weak D match, TRBD1 (6 bases). The germline V gene encodes CDR1 MNHNY and CDR2 SVGAGI (reference sequence). This CDR3 has 14 residues. With 5 bases removed from V and 4 bases from J, the gap between germline ends came to 11 bases. As DNA, the CDR3 is TGTGCCAGCAGTCGTTCAGGGGCCACCGGGGAGCTGTTTTTT. Protein sequence: CASSRSGATGELFF.

The V gene is TRBV18, the J gene TRBJ2-4, with a weak D call TRBD1 (5 bases). Germline lookup yields CDR1 KGHSH and CDR2 LQKENI. Trimming left V 2 bases short and J 0 bases short, with 11 bases between. The CDR3 is made up of 16 amino acids. CDR3 coding DNA: TGTGCCAGCTCACCAACGACAGCCCTAGCCAAAAACATTCAGTACTTC. Protein sequence: CASSPTTALAKNIQYF.

This clone was recorded a few times. The V gene is TRBV19, the J gene TRBJ1-1; no reliable D call. The CDR3 sequence is 13 residues long. V lost 0 bases to trimming and J lost 9 bases, with 11 bases between them. CDR1 and CDR2 (germline): LNHDA, SQIVND (reference sequence). CDR3 nucleotides: TGTGCCAGTAGTATAGACCTGGACGGTCAAGCTTTCTTT. Translating it yields CASSIDLDGQAFF.

This chain links TRBV4-1 with TRBJ1-4, with 9 nucleotides matching TRBD1. The V segment lost 1 base and the J segment 7 bases; nucleotides outside the gene matches: 10. CDR1 is MGHRA and CDR2 is YSYEKL in the germline V gene. The CDR3 is 17 residues long. CDR3 residues: CASSQGPRQGEVEKLFF. CDR3 DNA sequence: TGCGCCAGCAGCCAAGGACCTCGACAGGGGGAGGTTGAAAAACTGTTTTTT.

This clone has just a few counts. The CDR3 is CASSGKTGESSATNEKLFF. In nucleotides, the CDR3 is TGTGCCAGCAGCGGAAAAACAGGGGAATCTAGTGCAACTAATGAAAAACTGTTTTTT. The chain joins TRBV9 to TRBJ1-4; 7 bases match TRBD1. The length of the CDR3 is 19 residues. V lost 3 bases, J lost 0 bases, and 14 bases stayed unmatched. The germline gives CDR1 SGDLS, CDR2 YYNGEE. Complete variable domain (other parts from reference TRBV9 and TRBJ1-4): DSGVTQTPKHLITATGQRVTLRCSPRSGDLSVYWYQQSLDQGLQFLIQYYNGEERAKGNILERFSAQQFPDLHSELNLSSLELGDSALYFCASSGKTGESSATNEKLFFGSGTQLSVL.

The chain links TRBV11-1 to TRBJ1-1, with 7 bases that match TRBD1. This CDR3 comprises 14 residues. The germline CDR1 and CDR2 sequences are SGHAT and FQDESV (reference sequence). J lost 8 bases, V lost 8 bases, and 14 bases had no gene match. CDR3 loop: CASSSQRQGREAFF. The CDR3 nucleotides read TGTGCCAGCTCCAGCCAAAGACAGGGACGAGAAGCTTTCTTT. The complete variable domain, with remaining parts taken from reference TRBV11-1 and TRBJ1-1, reads EAEVAQSPRYKITEKSQAVAFWCDPISGHATLYWYRQILGQGPELLVQFQDESVVDDSQLPKDRFSAERLKGVDSTLKIQPAELGDSAMYLCASSSQRQGREAFFGQGTRLTVV.

The chain uses TRBV28 and TRBJ1-5; 10 bases are shared with TRBD1. V was pared by 5 bases and J by 5 bases, with 6 bases of the junction left unmatched. Germline V gene sequence: CDR1 MDHEN, CDR2 SYDVKM. This CDR3 region has 15 residues. CDR3 in DNA: TGTGCCAGCAGTATACCCGGGACAGGGGATCAGCCCCAGCATTTT. Its translation is CASSIPGTGDQPQHF.

The V call is TRBV6-5, the J call TRBJ2-2, with 7 bases matching TRBD2. The CDR3 sequence is 15 residues long. J lost 6 bases, V lost 6 bases, and 10 bases had no gene match. CDR1 is MNHEY, CDR2 SVGAGI, per germline. The CDR3 sequence: CASRPGTMVAGELFF. The CDR3, as DNA: TGTGCCAGCAGACCCGGGACTATGGTCGCCGGGGAGCTGTTTTTT.

The genes are TRBV7-9 and TRBJ1-3, with 8 bases aligning to TRBD1. The CDR3 has 15 amino acids. CDR1 is SEHNR, CDR2 FQNEAQ, per germline (reference sequence). V shed 1 base, J shed 4 bases, and the junction held 3 bases outside the gene matches. The CDR3 sequence: CASSLGDRSGNTIYF. CDR3 DNA: TGTGCCAGCAGCTTAGGGGACAGGTCAGGAAACACCATATATTTT.

The J gene is TRBJ1-1, the V gene TRBV27; possible D gene TRBD1, 6 bases. The V gene lost 2 bases and the J gene lost 1 base, with 8 bases spanning the gap. The CDR3 has 14 residues. CDR1 and CDR2 (germline): MNHEY, SMNVEV (reference sequence). The CDR3: CASSLGGRNTEAFF. DNA of the CDR3: TGTGCCAGCAGTTTAGGGGGGCGGAACACTGAAGCTTTCTTT.

A remark on this clone: Other DNA sequences in this specimen translate into the identical CDR3. The chain is built from TRBV5-1 and TRBJ1-1; D may be TRBD1 (6 bases). CDR3 length: 14 residues. V lost 5 bases and J lost 0, with 11 bases in between. Germline V gives CDR1 SGHRS, CDR2 YFSETQ. In nucleotides, the CDR3 is TGCGCCAGCAGTGCGGACAGTATGAACACTGAAGCTTTCTTT. Translation gives CASSADSMNTEAFF.

The genes are TRBV5-3 and TRBJ1-2, with TRBD1 identical over 7 bases. TRBV5-3 is identified as an open reading frame with a role that is uncertain. V trimming: 2 bases; J trimming: 3 bases; junction bases outside the gene matches: 10. This CDR3 is 16 amino acids long. CDR3 in amino acids: CARSLTPRQGYYGYTF. CDR3 DNA: TGTGCCAGAAGCTTAACCCCACGACAGGGATACTATGGCTACACCTTC.

V usage is TRBV7-3 and J usage is TRBJ1-2, with 11 bases identical to TRBD1. V was clipped by 2 bases and J by 8 bases; unmatched bases: 10. Germline CDR1 is SGHTA and CDR2 is FQGTGA. The CDR3 has 16 amino acids. CDR3 nucleotides: TGTGCCAGCAGCTTAGGGGACAGGGGGTCTCTTCACGGCTACACCTTC. This codes for CASSLGDRGSLHGYTF.

The genes are TRBV18 and TRBJ2-7; D perhaps matches TRBD1 (5 bases). CDR1 KGHSH and CDR2 LQKENI come from the germline V gene. The CDR3 totals 14 residues. Deletions cut 2 bases from V and 3 bases from J, with 11 bases between. The CDR3 sequence is CASSPGRVDYEQYF. The CDR3 DNA reads as TGTGCCAGCTCACCAGGCAGGGTTGACTACGAGCAGTACTTC.

The V and J genes are TRBV28 and TRBJ2-3; possibly TRBD1 for D (6 bases). This CDR3 region has 16 residues. CDR1 and CDR2 from the germline V gene are MDHEN and SYDVKM. Trimming removed 4 bases at V and 2 bases at J, with 16 bases between. In DNA form, the CDR3 reads TGTGCCAGCAGTTCCCGCTCACAGGGATTCACAGATACGCAGTATTTT. Encoded protein: CASSSRSQGFTDTQYF. Full variable domain (outside the CDR3, taken from reference TRBV28 and TRBJ2-3): DVKVTQSSRYLVKRTGEKVFLECVQDMDHENMFWYRQDPGLGLRLIYFSYDVKMKEKGDIPEGYSVSREKKERFSLILESASTNQTSMYLCASSSRSQGFTDTQYFGPGTRLTVL.

V usage is TRBV10-3 and J usage is TRBJ2-1; a possible D gene is TRBD2 (7 bases). V gave up 7 bases and J gave up 8 bases, with 18 bases separating them. CDR3 length equals 14 residues. In germline, CDR1 is ENHRY, CDR2 SYGVKD. The CDR3 sequence is CAINWEGGRDEQFF. CDR3 coding DNA: TGTGCCATCAACTGGGAGGGGGGGCGCGATGAGCAGTTCTTC.

CDR3 sequence (DNA): TGTGCCAGCAGTGAGGACAGACATGGCTACACCTTC. Translated: CASSEDRHGYTF. The chain joins TRBV27 to TRBJ1-2; D possibly corresponds to TRBD1 (6 bases). V was clipped by 5 bases and J by 6 bases, with 10 bases between them. This CDR3 has 12 amino acids. Germline V gene data show CDR1 as MNHEY and CDR2 as SMNVEV (reference sequence).

This clone was seen a single time. This chain joins TRBV19 and TRBJ1-2; D uncertain. The V gene's germline CDR1 is LNHDA and CDR2 SQIVND (reference sequence). Between the trimmed V and J ends, which lost 3 bases and 6 bases, there was a span of 11 bases. The CDR3 loop spans 13 amino acids. CDR3 region: CASSMAGMDGYTF. The CDR3 coding sequence is TGTGCCAGTAGTATGGCGGGGATGGATGGCTACACCTTC.

The chain has TRBV15 and TRBJ2-7; 10 positions agree with TRBD2. This CDR3 spans 23 amino acids. Germline V gene sequence: CDR1 LNHNV, CDR2 YYDKDF (reference sequence). V shed 4 bases and J 2 bases; nucleotides not matched to a gene: 29. The CDR3 bases are TGTGCCACCAGCACCTCCAGACAGGGAAGGCCCCGAGAACTAGCGGGGAAACCCTACGAGCAGTACTTC. It is translated as CATSTSRQGRPRELAGKPYEQYF.

This clone was detected only once. The chain couples TRBV5-1 to TRBJ1-1, with TRBD1 as a possible D gene (6 bases). The CDR3 extends over 16 amino acids. Germline V lookup: CDR1 SGHRS, CDR2 YFSETQ. V lost 3 bases and J lost 7, with 22 bases in between. This CDR3 reads CASSSGQFSPKGEAFF. The CDR3 DNA sequence: TGCGCCAGCAGCTCCGGACAGTTTTCCCCCAAGGGTGAAGCTTTCTTT.